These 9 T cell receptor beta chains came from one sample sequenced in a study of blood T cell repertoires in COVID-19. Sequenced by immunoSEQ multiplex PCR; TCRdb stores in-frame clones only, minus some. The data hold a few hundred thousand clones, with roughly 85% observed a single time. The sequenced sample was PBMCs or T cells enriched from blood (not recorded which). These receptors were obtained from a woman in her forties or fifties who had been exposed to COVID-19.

CDR3 nucleotide sequence: TGTGCCAGCAGCTCGCCGGGACAGGGTAATGAAAAACTGTTTTTT. Its protein product is CASSSPGQGNEKLFF. The J gene is TRBJ1-4, the V gene TRBV7-9, with TRBD1 matching 9 bases. The CDR3 runs 15 residues. The germline V gene encodes CDR1 SEHNR and CDR2 FQNEAQ (reference sequence). Trimming cost V 4 bases and J 4 bases; bases outside gene matches: 4.

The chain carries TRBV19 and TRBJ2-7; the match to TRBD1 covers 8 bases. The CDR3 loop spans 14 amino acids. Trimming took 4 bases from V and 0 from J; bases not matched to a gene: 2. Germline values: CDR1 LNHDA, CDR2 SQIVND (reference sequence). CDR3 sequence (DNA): TGTGCCAGTAGTACAACAGGGGGCTCCTACGAGCAGTACTTC. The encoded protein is CASSTTGGSYEQYF.

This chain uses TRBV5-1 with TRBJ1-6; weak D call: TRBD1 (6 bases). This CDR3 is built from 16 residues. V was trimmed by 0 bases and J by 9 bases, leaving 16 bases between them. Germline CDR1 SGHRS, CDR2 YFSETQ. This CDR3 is CASSLAAGATGSPLHF. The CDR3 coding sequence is TGCGCCAGCAGCTTGGCGGCAGGGGCTACGGGTTCACCCCTCCACTTT.

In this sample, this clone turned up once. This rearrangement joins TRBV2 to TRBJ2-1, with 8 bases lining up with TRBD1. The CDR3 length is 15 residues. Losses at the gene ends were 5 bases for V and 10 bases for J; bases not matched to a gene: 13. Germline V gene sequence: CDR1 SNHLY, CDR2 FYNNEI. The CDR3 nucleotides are TGTGCCAGCAGTTTTCGCGGACAGGGACCAAGGGAGCAGTTCTTC. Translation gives CASSFRGQGPREQFF.

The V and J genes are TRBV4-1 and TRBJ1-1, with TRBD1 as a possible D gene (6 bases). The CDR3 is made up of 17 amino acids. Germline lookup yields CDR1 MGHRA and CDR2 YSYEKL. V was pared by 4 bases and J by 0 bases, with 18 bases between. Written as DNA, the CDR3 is TGCGCCAGCAGCCCGGGGGGGGCTTTGGGGTTGAACACTGAAGCTTTCTTT. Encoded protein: CASSPGGALGLNTEAFF.

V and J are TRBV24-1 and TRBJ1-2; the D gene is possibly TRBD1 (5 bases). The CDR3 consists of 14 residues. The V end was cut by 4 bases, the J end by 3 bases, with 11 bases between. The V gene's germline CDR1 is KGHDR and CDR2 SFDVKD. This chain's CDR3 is CATSERTGDYGYTF. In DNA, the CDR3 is TGTGCCACCAGTGAGCGAACAGGTGACTATGGCTACACCTTC.

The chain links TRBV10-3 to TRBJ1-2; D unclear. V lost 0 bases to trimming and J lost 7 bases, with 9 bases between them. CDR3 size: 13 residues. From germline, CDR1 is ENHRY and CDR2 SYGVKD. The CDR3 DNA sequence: TGTGCCATCAGTGAGTCAAGCCCGGTTGGCTACACCTTC. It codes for CAISESSPVGYTF.

CDR3 coding DNA: TGTGCCAGCAGTTCGCCCTACAGGTCCGCCAACTATGGCTACACCTTC. Its protein product is CASSSPYRSANYGYTF. The V call is TRBV6-5, the J call TRBJ1-2, with D possibly being TRBD1 (5 bases). Germline V lookup: CDR1 MNHEY, CDR2 SVGAGI. V dropped 4 bases and J dropped 2 bases, with 17 bases sitting between them. CDR3 length equals 16 residues.

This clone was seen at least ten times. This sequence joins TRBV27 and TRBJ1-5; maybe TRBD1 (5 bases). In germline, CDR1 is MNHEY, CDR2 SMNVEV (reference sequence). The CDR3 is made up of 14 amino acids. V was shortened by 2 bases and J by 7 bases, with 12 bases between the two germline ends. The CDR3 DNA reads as TGTGCCAGCAGTTTAATCTTGGGGGGACAGCCCCAGCATTTT. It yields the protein CASSLILGGQPQHF.